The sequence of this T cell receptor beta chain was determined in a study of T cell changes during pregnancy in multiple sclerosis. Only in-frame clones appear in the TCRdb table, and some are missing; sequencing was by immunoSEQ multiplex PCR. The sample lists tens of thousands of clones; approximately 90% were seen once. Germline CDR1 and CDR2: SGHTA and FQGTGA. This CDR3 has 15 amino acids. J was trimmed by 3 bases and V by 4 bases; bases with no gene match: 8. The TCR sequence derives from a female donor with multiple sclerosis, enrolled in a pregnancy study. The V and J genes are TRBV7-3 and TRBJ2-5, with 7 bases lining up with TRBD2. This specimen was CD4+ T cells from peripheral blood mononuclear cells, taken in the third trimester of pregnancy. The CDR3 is CASSSRTSNEETQYF. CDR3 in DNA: TGTGCCAGCAGCTCCCGGACTAGTAACGAAGAGACCCAGTACTTC.